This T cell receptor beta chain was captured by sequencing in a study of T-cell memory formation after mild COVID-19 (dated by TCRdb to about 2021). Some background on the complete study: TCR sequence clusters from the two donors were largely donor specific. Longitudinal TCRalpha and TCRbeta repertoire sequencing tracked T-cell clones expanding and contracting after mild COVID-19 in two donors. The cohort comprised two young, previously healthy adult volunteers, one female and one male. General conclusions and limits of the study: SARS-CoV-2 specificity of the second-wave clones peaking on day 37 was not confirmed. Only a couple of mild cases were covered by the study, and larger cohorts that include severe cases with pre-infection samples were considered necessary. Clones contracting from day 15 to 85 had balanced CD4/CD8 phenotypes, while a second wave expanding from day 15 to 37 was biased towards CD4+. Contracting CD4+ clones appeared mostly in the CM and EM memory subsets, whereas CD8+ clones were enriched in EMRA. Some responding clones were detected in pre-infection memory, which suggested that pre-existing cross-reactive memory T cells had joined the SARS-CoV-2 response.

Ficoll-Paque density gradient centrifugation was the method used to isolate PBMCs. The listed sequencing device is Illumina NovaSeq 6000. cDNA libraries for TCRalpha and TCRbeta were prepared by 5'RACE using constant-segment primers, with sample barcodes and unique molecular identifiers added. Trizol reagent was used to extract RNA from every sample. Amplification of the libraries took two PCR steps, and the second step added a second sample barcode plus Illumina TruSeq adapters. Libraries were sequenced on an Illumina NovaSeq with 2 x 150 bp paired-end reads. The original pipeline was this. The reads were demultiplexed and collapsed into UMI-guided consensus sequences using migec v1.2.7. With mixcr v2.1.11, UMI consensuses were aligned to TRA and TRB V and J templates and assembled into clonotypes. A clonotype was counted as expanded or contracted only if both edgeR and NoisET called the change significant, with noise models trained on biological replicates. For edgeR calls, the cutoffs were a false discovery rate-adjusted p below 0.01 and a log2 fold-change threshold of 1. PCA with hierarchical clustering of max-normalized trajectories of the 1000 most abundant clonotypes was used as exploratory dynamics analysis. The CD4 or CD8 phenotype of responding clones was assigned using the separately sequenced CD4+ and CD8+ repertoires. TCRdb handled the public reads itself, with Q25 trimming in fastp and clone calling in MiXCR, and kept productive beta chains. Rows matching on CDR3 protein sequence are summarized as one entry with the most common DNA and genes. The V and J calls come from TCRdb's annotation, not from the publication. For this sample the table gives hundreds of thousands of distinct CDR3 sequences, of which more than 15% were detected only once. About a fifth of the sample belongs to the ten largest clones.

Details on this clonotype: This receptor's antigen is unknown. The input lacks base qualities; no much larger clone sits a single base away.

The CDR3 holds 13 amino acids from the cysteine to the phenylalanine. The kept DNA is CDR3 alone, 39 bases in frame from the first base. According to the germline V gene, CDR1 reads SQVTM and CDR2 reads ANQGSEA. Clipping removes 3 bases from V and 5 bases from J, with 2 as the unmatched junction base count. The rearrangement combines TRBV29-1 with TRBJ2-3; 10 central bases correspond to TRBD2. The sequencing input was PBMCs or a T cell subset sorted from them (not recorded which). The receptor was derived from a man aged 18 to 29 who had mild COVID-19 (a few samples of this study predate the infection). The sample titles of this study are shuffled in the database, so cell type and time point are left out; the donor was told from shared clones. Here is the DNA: TGCAGCGTTGAGGGACTAGCGATAGATACGCAGTATTTT. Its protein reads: CSVEGLAIDTQYF.